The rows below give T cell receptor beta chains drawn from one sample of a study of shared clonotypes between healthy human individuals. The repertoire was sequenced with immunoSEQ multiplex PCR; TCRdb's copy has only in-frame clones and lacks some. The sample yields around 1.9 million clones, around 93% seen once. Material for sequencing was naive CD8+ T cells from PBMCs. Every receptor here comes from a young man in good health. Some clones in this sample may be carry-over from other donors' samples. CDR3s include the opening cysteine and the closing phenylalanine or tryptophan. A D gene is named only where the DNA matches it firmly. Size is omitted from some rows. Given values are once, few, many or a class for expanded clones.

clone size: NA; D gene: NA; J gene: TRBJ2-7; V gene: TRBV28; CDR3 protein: CASRGVGTLYEQYF; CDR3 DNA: TGTGCCAGCAGGGGGGTGGGGACCCTCTACGAGCAGTACTTC
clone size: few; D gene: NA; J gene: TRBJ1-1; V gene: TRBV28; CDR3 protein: CASSLVRQAIEAFF; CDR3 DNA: TGTGCCAGCAGTTTAGTCAGGCAAGCAATTGAAGCTTTCTTT
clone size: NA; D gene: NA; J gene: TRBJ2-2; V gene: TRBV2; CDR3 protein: CASSSGELFF; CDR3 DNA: TGTGCCAGCTCTTCCGGGGAGCTGTTTTTT
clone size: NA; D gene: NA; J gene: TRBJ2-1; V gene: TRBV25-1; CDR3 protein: CASSDNREQFF; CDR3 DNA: TGTGCCAGCAGTGATAATAGGGAGCAGTTCTTC
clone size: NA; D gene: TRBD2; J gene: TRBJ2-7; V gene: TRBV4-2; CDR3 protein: CASSQELAGNYEQYF; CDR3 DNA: TGTGCCAGCAGCCAAGAACTAGCGGGAAACTACGAGCAGTACTTC
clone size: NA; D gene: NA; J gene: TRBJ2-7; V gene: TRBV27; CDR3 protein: CASSLSMQGNYEQYF; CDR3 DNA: TGTGCCAGCAGTTTATCGATGCAAGGAAACTACGAGCAGTACTTC
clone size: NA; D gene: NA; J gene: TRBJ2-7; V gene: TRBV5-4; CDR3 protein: CASSYPGTRGSYEQYF; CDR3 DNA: TGTGCCAGCAGCTACCCCGGGACAAGGGGATCCTACGAGCAGTACTTC
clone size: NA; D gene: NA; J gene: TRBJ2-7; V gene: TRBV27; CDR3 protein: CASIGFRDKAYEQYF; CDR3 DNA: TGTGCCAGCATTGGCTTCCGGGACAAAGCCTACGAGCAGTACTTC
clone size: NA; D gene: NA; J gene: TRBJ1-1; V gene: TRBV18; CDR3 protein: CASSPEVVANTEAFF; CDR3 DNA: TGTGCCAGCTCACCCGAGGTTGTGGCGAACACTGAAGCTTTCTTT
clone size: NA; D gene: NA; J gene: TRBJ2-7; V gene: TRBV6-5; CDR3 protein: CASSPGALGPYEQYF; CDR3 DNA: TGTGCCAGCAGCCCCGGTGCTCTGGGGCCCTACGAGCAGTACTTC
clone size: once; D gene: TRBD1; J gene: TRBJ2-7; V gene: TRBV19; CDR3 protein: CASSLKGTGAYEQYF; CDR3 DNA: TGTGCCAGTAGTCTCAAGGGGACAGGGGCCTACGAGCAGTACTTC
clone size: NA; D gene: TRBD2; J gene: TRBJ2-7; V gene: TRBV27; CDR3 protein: CASTPRGVSYEQYF; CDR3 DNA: TGTGCCAGCACCCCCCGGGGGGTCTCCTACGAGCAGTACTTC
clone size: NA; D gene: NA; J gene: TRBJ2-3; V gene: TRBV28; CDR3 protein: CASSFSQGLPDTQYF; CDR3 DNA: TGTGCCAGCAGTTTTAGTCAGGGGTTGCCAGATACGCAGTATTTT
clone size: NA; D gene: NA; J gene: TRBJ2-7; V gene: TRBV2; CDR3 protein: CASSDSAYEQYF; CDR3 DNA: TGTGCCAGCAGTGATTCCGCATACGAGCAGTACTTC
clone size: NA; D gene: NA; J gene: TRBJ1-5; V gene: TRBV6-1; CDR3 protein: CASSERGLGNQPQHF; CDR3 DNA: TGTGCCAGCAGTGAGCGGGGTCTAGGCAATCAGCCCCAGCATTTT
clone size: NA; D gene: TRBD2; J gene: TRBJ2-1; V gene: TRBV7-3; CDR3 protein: CASSVLAGGYNEQFF; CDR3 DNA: TGTGCCAGCAGCGTTCTAGCGGGGGGCTACAATGAGCAGTTCTTC
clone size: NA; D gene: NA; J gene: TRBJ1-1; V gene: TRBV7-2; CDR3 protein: CASSPTWDTEAFF; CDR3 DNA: TGTGCCAGCAGCCCCACGTGGGACACTGAAGCTTTCTTT
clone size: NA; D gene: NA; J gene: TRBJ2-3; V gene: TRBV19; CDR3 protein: CASSIIGTDTQYF; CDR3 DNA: TGTGCCAGTAGTATCATTGGCACAGATACGCAGTATTTT
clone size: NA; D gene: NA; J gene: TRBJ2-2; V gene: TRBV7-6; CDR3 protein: CASSSSRNTGELFF; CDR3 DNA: TGTGCCAGCAGCTCGTCCCGGAACACCGGGGAGCTGTTTTTT
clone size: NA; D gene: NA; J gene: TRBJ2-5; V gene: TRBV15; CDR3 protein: CATSIGGKTQYF; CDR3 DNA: TGTGCCACCAGCATCGGAGGCAAGACCCAGTACTTC
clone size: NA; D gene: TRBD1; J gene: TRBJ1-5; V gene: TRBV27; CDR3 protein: CASRLGGWGNQPQHF; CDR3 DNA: TGTGCCAGCAGACTAGGGGGCTGGGGCAATCAGCCCCAGCATTTT
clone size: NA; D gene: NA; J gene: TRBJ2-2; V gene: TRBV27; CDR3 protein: CASSFAIAVNTGELFF; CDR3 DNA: TGTGCCAGCAGTTTTGCGATCGCGGTAAACACCGGGGAGCTGTTTTTT
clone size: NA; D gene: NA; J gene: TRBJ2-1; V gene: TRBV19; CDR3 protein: CASSRQGYGRGFYNEQFF; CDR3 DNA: TGTGCCAGTAGTAGACAGGGGTACGGGAGGGGTTTCTACAATGAGCAGTTCTTC
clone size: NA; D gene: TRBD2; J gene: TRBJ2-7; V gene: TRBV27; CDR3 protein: CASSLPGLAGVHEQYF; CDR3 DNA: TGTGCCAGCAGTTTACCAGGACTAGCGGGAGTCCACGAGCAGTACTTC
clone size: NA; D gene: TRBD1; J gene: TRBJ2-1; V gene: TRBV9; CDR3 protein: CASSGGQGATDEQFF; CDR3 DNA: TGTGCCAGCAGCGGAGGACAGGGGGCGACGGATGAGCAGTTCTTC
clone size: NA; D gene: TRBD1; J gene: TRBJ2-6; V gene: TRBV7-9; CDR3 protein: CASSPDRVDFPFGANVLTF; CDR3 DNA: TGTGCCAGCAGCCCGGACAGGGTTGATTTCCCGTTTGGGGCCAACGTCCTGACTTTC
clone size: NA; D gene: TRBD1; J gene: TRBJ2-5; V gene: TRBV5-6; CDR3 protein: CASSTQGGRETQYF; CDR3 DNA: TGTGCCAGCAGCACACAGGGGGGTAGAGAGACCCAGTACTTC
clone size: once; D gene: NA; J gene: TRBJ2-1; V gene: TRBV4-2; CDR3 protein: CASSQDGGWTGNEQFF; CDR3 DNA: TGTGCCAGCAGCCAAGATGGGGGGTGGACCGGCAATGAGCAGTTCTTC
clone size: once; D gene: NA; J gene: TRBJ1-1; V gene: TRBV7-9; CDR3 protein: CASSFGRAFGTEAFF; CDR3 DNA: TGTGCCAGCAGCTTTGGCAGGGCGTTTGGGACTGAAGCTTTCTTT
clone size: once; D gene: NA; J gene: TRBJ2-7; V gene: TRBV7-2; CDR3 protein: CASGKGGYEQYF; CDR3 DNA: TGTGCCAGCGGAAAAGGGGGTTACGAGCAGTACTTC
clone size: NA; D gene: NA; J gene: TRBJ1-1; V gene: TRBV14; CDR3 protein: CASSQEDSYTEAFF; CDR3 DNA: TGTGCCAGCAGCCAGGAGGACAGCTACACTGAAGCTTTCTTT
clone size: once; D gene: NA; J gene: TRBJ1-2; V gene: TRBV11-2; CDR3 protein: CASSWGMSARGYTF; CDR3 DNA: TGTGCCAGCAGCTGGGGGATGTCCGCGCGAGGCTACACCTTC
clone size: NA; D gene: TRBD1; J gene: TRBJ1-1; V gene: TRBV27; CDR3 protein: CASGQGLTEAFF; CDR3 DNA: TGTGCCAGCGGACAGGGACTCACTGAAGCTTTCTTT
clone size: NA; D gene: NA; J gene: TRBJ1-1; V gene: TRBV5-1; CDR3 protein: CASSGGGEAFF; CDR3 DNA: TGCGCCAGCAGCGGGGGAGGTGAAGCTTTCTTT
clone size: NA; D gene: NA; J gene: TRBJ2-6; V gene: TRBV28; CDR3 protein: CASSPSTSGANVLTF; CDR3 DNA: TGTGCCAGCAGCCCATCAACCTCTGGGGCCAACGTCCTGACTTTC
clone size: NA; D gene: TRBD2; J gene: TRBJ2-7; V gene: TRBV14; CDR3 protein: CASSQVGLGYEQYF; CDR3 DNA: TGTGCCAGCAGCCAAGTAGGACTAGGTTACGAGCAGTACTTC
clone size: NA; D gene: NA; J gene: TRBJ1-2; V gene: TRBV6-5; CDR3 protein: CASRFQGDYGYTF; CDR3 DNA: TGTGCCAGCAGGTTCCAGGGTGACTATGGCTACACCTTC
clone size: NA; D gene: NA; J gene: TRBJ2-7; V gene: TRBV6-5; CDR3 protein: CASSYSRDEQYF; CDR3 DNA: TGTGCCAGCAGTTACTCGAGGGACGAGCAGTACTTC
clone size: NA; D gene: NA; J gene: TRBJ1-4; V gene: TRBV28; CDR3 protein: CASSFLGAKLFF; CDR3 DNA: TGTGCCAGCAGTTTCTTAGGGGCTAAACTGTTTTTT
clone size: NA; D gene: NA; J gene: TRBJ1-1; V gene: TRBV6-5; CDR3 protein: CASSYSIGGGTEAFF; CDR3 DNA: TGTGCCAGCAGTTACTCGATTGGGGGCGGCACTGAAGCTTTCTTT
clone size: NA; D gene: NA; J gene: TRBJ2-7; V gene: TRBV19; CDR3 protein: CASSEGIREQYF; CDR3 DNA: TGTGCCAGTTCGGAGGGAATAAGGGAGCAGTACTTC
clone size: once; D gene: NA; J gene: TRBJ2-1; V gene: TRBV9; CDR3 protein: CASSVAQTSRRNEQFF; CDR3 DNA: TGTGCCAGCAGCGTAGCTCAGACAAGCCGAAGAAATGAGCAGTTCTTC
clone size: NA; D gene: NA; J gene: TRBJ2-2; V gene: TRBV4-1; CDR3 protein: CASSQVAGQSNTGELFF; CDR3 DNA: TGCGCCAGCAGCCAAGTGGCGGGACAGTCGAACACCGGGGAGCTGTTTTTT
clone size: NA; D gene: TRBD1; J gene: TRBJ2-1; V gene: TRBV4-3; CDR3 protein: CASSQSTGVFDEQFF; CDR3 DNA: TGCGCCAGCAGCCAATCGACAGGGGTCTTCGATGAGCAGTTCTTC
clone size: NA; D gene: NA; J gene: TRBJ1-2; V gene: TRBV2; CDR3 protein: CASSEARDYGYGYTF; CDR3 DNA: TGTGCCAGCAGTGAAGCGCGGGACTACGGCTATGGCTACACCTTC
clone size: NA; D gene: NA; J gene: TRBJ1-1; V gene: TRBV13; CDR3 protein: CASSFTQGVSTEAFF; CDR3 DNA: TGTGCCAGCAGCTTCACCCAGGGTGTTTCCACTGAAGCTTTCTTT
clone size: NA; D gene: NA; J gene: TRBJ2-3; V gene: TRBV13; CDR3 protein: CASSPEWQGGPDTQYF; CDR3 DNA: TGTGCCAGCAGCCCGGAGTGGCAGGGGGGTCCAGATACGCAGTATTTT
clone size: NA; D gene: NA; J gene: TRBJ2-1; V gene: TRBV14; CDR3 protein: CASSYWGYNEQFF; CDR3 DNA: TGTGCCAGCAGCTACTGGGGATACAATGAGCAGTTCTTC
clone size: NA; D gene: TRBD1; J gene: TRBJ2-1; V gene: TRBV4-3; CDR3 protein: CASSLRMGQGFDEQFF; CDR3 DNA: TGCGCCAGCAGCCTCCGAATGGGACAGGGGTTCGATGAGCAGTTCTTC
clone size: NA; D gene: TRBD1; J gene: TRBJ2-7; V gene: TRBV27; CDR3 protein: CASSKTGGPWPYEQYF; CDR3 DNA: TGTGCCAGCAGTAAGACAGGGGGCCCGTGGCCCTACGAGCAGTACTTC
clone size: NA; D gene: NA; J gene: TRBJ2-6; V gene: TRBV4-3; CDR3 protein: CASSQGPAGGANVLTF; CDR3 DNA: TGCGCCAGCAGCCAAGGACCGGCCGGAGGGGCCAACGTCCTGACTTTC
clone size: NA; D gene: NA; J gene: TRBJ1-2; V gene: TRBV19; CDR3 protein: CASSKKGVQEYYGYTF; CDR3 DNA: TGTGCCAGTAGTAAAAAGGGGGTTCAGGAATATTATGGCTACACCTTC
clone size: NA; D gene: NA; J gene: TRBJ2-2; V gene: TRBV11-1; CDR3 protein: CASSLASGESPTGELFF; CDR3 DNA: TGTGCCAGCAGCTTAGCGTCCGGGGAAAGCCCCACCGGGGAGCTGTTTTTT
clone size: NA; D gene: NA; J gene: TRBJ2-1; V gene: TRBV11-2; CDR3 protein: CASSLRGSEQFF; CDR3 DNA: TGTGCCAGCAGCTTAAGAGGCAGTGAGCAGTTCTTC
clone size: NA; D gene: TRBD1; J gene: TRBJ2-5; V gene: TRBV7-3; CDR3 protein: CASSLSWGQGETQYF; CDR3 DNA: TGTGCCAGCAGCTTAAGTTGGGGACAGGGGGAGACCCAGTACTTC
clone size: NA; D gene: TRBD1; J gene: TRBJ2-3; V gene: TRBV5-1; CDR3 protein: CASSSGQGASTDTQYF; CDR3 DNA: TGCGCCAGCAGCTCGGGGCAGGGGGCCAGCACAGATACGCAGTATTTT
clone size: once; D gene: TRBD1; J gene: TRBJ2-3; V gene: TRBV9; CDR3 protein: CASSVPQGAGTDTQYF; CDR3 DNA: TGTGCCAGCAGCGTACCCCAGGGGGCAGGCACAGATACGCAGTATTTT
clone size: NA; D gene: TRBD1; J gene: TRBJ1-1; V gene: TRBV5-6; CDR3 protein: CASSFGQGGSGAFF; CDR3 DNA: TGTGCCAGCAGCTTCGGACAGGGGGGTTCGGGAGCTTTCTTT
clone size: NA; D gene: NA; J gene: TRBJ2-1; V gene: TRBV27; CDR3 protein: CASSLGRRDPIKGQFF; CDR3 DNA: TGTGCCAGCAGTTTAGGGCGGCGGGACCCCATCAAAGGGCAGTTCTTC
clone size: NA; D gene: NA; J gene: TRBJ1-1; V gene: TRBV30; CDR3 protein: CAWRRNTEAFF; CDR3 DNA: TGTGCCTGGAGAAGGAACACTGAAGCTTTCTTT